The 18 T cell receptor beta chains presented below share a single source sample, sequenced in a study of blood T cell repertoires in COVID-19. Clones were read by immunoSEQ multiplex PCR, and TCRdb kept only the in-frame ones, dropping some. The sample yields hundreds of thousands of clones, roughly 80% seen once. Specimen: peripheral blood. The receptors stem from a man older than 75 with acute or convalescent COVID-19.

The J gene is TRBJ2-1, the V gene TRBV24-1, with D tentatively TRBD1 (6 bases). Trimming left V 5 bases short and J 7 bases short, with 20 bases between. Germline V lookup: CDR1 KGHDR, CDR2 SFDVKD. The CDR3 has 16 amino acids. This CDR3 is CATSVQQGPGWNEQFF. The CDR3, as DNA: TGTGCCACCAGTGTCCAACAGGGACCGGGGTGGAATGAGCAGTTCTTC.

Here the CDR3 reads CAISESQGGVYEQYF. The CDR3 nucleotides read TGTGCCATCAGTGAGTCGCAGGGTGGAGTGTACGAGCAGTACTTC. The chain links TRBV10-3 to TRBJ2-7; a weak D match, TRBD1 (5 bases). Germline V CDR1 and CDR2: ENHRY, SYGVKD. The CDR3 loop spans 15 amino acids. Trimming removed 0 bases from V and 4 bases from J, with 13 bases in between.

The chain is built from TRBV27 and TRBJ2-7, with 9 positions matching TRBD1. Germline CDR1 reads MNHEY; CDR2 reads SMNVEV (reference sequence). V shed 6 bases, J shed 7 bases, and the junction held 10 bases outside the gene matches. The CDR3 totals 14 residues. DNA for the CDR3: TGTGCCAGCAGGTCCTGGACAGGGGATCAGGAGCAGTACTTC. Translation gives CASRSWTGDQEQYF.

The V gene is TRBV29-1, the J gene TRBJ2-7; no definite D call. V shed 4 bases and J shed 2 bases, with 15 bases lying between them. This CDR3 is 14 amino acids long. Looked up from germline, CDR1 is SQVTM and CDR2 is ANQGSEA. The CDR3 region is CSVGIGVGPYEQYF. DNA for the CDR3: TGCAGCGTTGGTATCGGAGTTGGCCCCTACGAGCAGTACTTC.

The chain uses TRBV4-1 and TRBJ2-6; D perhaps matches TRBD2 (5 bases). Germline lookup yields CDR1 MGHRA and CDR2 YSYEKL. The CDR3 covers 17 residues. V lost 1 base, J lost 0 bases, and 10 bases lay in between. The CDR3 DNA reads TGCGCCAGCAGCCAAGGACCCGAGGGCTCTGGGGCCAACGTCCTGACTTTC. This sequence encodes CASSQGPEGSGANVLTF.

The V gene is TRBV18, the J gene TRBJ2-2; TRBD1 matches at 8 bases. J lost 1 base, V lost 4 bases, and 5 bases had no gene match. The CDR3 runs to 16 residues. The V gene's germline CDR1 is KGHSH and CDR2 LQKENI. For the CDR3, the DNA is TGTGCCAGCTCACTCGGACAGGGAGGGAACACCGGGGAGCTGTTTTTT. Its protein product is CASSLGQGGNTGELFF.

This clone was counted once. The rearrangement links TRBV5-1 to TRBJ1-4, with D possibly being TRBD1 (5 bases). The CDR3 has 14 residues. Trimming took 6 bases from V and 4 from J, leaving 13 bases between them. Germline V gene data show CDR1 as SGHRS and CDR2 as YFSETQ. The CDR3 reads CASKTGLDNEKLFF. The CDR3 DNA follows: TGCGCCAGCAAAACGGGACTGGATAATGAAAAACTGTTTTTT.

V gene TRBV12-5 combines with J gene TRBJ1-1; D unclear. CDR3 length equals 15 residues. V shed 3 bases and J shed 2 bases, with 13 bases lying between them. Germline lookup yields CDR1 LGHNT and CDR2 FRNRAP. The CDR3 DNA is TGTGCTAGTGGTTTCCTACGGGGATCTAACACTGAAGCTTTCTTT. Translating it yields CASGFLRGSNTEAFF.

The rearrangement uses TRBV6-6 and TRBJ1-5, with 10 nucleotides matching TRBD1. V was pared by 2 bases and J by 5 bases, with 3 bases of the junction left unmatched. The CDR3 has 15 residues. The germline CDR1 and CDR2 sequences are MNHNY and SVGAGI (reference sequence). As DNA, the CDR3 is TGTGCCAGCAGTTACGGCGGGACAGGGGATCAGCCCCAGCATTTT. It codes for CASSYGGTGDQPQHF.

The chain carries TRBV21-1 and TRBJ2-1; TRBD1, the table's D call, was not compared with the DNA. TRBV21-1 is noted as a pseudogene. The CDR3 consists of 15 residues. The DNA of the CDR3 is TGTGCCAGCAGCCCGGACAGGGGGCGGCACAATGAGCAGTTCTTC. Protein product: CASSPDRGRHNEQFF.

The rearrangement uses TRBV19 and TRBJ2-3; 8 bases match TRBD1. Losses at the gene ends were 10 bases for V and 4 bases for J; bases not matched to a gene: 7. The CDR3 is 13 amino acids. Looked up from germline, CDR1 is LNHDA and CDR2 is SQIVND (reference sequence). The CDR3 nucleotides read TGTGCCACCCAACTACAGGGGGCAGATACGCAGTATTTT. Its translation is CATQLQGADTQYF.

This chain uses TRBV30 with TRBJ1-1; 9 bases match TRBD1. From germline, CDR1 is GTSNPN and CDR2 SVGIG (reference sequence). Losses at the gene ends were 0 bases for V and 11 bases for J; bases not matched to a gene: 13. The CDR3 runs to 15 residues. CDR3: CAWSVPRQGGFRAFF. The CDR3 DNA is TGTGCCTGGAGTGTACCAAGACAGGGGGGATTTCGGGCTTTCTTT.

The CDR3 DNA reads as TGTGCCACCAGGACAGGGGACCTTAACTATGGCTACACCTTC. Its translation is CATRTGDLNYGYTF. The chain joins TRBV28 to TRBJ1-2, with 9 bases fitting TRBD1. V shed 10 bases, J shed 1 base, and the junction held 7 bases outside the gene matches. This CDR3 spans 14 amino acids. Germline V gene data show CDR1 as MDHEN and CDR2 as SYDVKM.

V is TRBV7-2 and J is TRBJ2-7; 8 bases are shared with TRBD1. The CDR3 extends over 15 amino acids. V was pared by 6 bases and J by 4 bases, with 11 bases of the junction left unmatched. Germline CDR1 SGHTA, CDR2 FQGNSA. CDR3 sequence: CASRTRDRGWYEQYF. CDR3 coding DNA: TGTGCCAGCAGGACCCGCGACAGGGGATGGTACGAGCAGTACTTC.

The J gene is TRBJ2-5, the V gene TRBV25-1; D possibly corresponds to TRBD1 (5 bases). CDR3 length: 16 amino acids. Trimming took off 3 bases at V and 2 bases at J, with 16 bases between the two ends. Germline V gives CDR1 MGHDK, CDR2 SYGVNS. CDR3 nucleotide sequence: TGTGCCAGCAGTGACCTTGGCGGACAACCGCAAGAGACCCAGTACTTC. It translates to CASSDLGGQPQETQYF.

This clone was counted a single time. The rearrangement joins TRBV3-1 (or the pseudogene TRBV3-2) to TRBJ2-1; 9 bases match TRBD2. From germline, CDR1 is LGHDT and CDR2 YNNKEL (reference sequence). Losses at the gene ends were 4 bases for V and 7 bases for J; bases not matched to a gene: 11. The CDR3 has 16 residues. The CDR3 bases are TGTGCCAGCAGCCCGAAGGGACCGCGGGGGGGGAATGAGCAGTTCTTC. It codes for CASSPKGPRGGNEQFF.

The V call is TRBV5-4, the J call TRBJ2-5; 9 nucleotides match TRBD2. Per germline, CDR1 SGHNT and CDR2 YYREEE (reference sequence). The J segment lost 4 bases and the V segment lost 6 bases, leaving 7 bases of the junction unmatched. The CDR3 loop spans 14 amino acids. The CDR3 DNA reads TGTGCCAGCACCGACCAGACTAGCGGAGAGACCCAGTACTTC. Translated: CASTDQTSGETQYF.

The chain carries TRBV18 and TRBJ2-1; TRBD2 matches 11 bases. Per germline, CDR1 KGHSH and CDR2 LQKENI. V shed 2 bases, J shed 4 bases, and the junction held 7 bases outside the gene matches. The CDR3 has 17 residues. The CDR3 sequence is CASSPKVGTSGYNEQFF. In DNA, the CDR3 is TGTGCCAGCTCACCAAAAGTAGGGACTAGCGGATACAATGAGCAGTTCTTC.